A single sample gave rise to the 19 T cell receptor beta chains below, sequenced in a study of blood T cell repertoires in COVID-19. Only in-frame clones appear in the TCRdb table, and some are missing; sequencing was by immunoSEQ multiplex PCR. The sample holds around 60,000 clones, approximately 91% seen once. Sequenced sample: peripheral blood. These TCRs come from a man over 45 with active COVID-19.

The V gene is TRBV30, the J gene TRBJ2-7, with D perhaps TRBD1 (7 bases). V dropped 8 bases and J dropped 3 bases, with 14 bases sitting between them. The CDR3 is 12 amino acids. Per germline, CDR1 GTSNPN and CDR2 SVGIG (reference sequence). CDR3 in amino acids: CALEGQYYEQYF. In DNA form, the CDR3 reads TGTGCCCTGGAGGGACAGTACTACGAGCAGTACTTC.

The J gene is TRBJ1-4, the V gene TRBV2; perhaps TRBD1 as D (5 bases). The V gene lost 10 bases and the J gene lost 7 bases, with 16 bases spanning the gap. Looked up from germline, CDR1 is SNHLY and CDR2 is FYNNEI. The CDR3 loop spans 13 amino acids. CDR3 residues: CANRQQAPEKLFF. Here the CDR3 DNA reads TGTGCCAACCGACAGCAAGCTCCTGAAAAACTGTTTTTT.

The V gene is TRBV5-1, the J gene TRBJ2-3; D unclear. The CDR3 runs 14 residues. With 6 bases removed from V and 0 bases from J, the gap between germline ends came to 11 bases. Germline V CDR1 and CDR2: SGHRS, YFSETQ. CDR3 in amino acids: CASNRGQSTDTQYF. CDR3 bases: TGCGCCAGCAATCGAGGCCAGAGCACAGATACGCAGTATTTT.

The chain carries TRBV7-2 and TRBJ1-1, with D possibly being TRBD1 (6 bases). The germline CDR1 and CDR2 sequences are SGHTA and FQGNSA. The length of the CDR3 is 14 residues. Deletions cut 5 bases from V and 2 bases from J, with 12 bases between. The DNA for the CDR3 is TGTGCCAGCAGCAGGGGGGGGTCCAACACTGAAGCTTTCTTT. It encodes CASSRGGSNTEAFF.

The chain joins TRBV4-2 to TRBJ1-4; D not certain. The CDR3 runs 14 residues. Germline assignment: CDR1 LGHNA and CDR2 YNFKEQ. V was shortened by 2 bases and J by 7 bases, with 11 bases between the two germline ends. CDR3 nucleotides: TGTGCCAGCAGCCAAAGGCAGGATGCTGAAAAACTGTTTTTT. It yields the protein CASSQRQDAEKLFF.

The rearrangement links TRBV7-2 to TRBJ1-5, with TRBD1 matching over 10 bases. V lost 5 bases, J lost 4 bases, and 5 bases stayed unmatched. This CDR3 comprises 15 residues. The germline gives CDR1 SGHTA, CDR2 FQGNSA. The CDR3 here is CASSPDRGPNQPQHF. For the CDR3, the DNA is TGTGCCAGCAGCCCCGACAGGGGGCCGAATCAGCCCCAGCATTTT.

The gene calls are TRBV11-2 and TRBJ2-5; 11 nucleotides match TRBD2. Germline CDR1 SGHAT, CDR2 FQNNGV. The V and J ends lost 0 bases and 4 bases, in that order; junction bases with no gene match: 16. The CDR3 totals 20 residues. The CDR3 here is CASSLEGWASGGFVGETQYF. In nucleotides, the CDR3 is TGTGCCAGCAGCTTAGAGGGGTGGGCTAGCGGGGGGTTCGTGGGAGAGACCCAGTACTTC.

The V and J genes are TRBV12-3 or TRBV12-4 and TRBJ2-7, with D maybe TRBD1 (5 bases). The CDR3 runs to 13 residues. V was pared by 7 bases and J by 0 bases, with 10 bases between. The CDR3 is CASTPDSSYEQYF. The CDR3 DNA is TGTGCCAGCACCCCAGACAGCTCCTACGAGCAGTACTTC.

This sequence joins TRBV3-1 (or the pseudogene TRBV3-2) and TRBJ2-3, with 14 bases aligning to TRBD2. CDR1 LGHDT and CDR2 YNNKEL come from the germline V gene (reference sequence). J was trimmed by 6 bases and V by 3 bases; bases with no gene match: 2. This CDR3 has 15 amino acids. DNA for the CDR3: TGTGCCAGCAGCCACGGACTAGCGGGGGGTGATACGCAGTATTTT. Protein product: CASSHGLAGGDTQYF.

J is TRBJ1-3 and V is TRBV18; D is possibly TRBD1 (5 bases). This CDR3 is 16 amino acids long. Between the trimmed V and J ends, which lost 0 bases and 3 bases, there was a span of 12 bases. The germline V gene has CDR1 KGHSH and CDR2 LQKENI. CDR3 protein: CASSPPAGLLGNTIYF. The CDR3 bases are TGTGCCAGCTCACCACCGGCGGGACTTCTTGGAAACACCATATATTTT.

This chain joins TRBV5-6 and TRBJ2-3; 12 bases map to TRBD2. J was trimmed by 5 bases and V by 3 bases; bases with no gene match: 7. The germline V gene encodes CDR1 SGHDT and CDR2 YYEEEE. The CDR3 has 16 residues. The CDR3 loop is CASSSRTSGVLDTQYF. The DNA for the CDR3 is TGTGCCAGCAGCTCGAGGACTAGCGGGGTATTAGATACGCAGTATTTT. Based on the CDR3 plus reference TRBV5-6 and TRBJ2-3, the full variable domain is DAGVTQSPTHLIKTRGQQVTLRCSPKSGHDTVSWYQQALGQGPQFIFQYYEEEERQRGNFPDRFSGHQFPNYSSELNVNALLLGDSALYLCASSSRTSGVLDTQYFGPGTRLTVL.

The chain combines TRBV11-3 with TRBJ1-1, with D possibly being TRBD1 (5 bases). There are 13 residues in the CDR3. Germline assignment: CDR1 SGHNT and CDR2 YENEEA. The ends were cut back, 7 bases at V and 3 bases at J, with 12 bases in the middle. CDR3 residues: CASKGRADTEAFF. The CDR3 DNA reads TGTGCCAGCAAGGGCAGGGCAGACACTGAAGCTTTCTTT. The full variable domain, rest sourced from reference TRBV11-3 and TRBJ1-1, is EAGVVQSPRYKIIEKKQPVAFWCNPISGHNTLYWYLQNLGQGPELLIRYENEEAVDDSQLPKDRFSAERLKGVDSTLKIQPAELGDSAVYLCASKGRADTEAFFGQGTRLTVV.

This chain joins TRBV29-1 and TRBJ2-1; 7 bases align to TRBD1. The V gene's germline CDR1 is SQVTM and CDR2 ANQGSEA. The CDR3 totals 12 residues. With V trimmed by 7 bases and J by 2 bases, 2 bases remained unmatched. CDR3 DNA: TGCAGCGCCGGGACAGCCTACAATGAGCAGTTCTTC. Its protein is CSAGTAYNEQFF.

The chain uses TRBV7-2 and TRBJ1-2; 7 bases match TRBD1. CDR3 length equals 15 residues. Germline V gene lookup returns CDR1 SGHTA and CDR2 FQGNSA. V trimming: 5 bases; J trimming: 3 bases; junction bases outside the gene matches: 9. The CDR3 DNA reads TGTGCCAGCAGCCCCCCTCCGGACAGGCACTATGGCTACACCTTC. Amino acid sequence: CASSPPPDRHYGYTF.

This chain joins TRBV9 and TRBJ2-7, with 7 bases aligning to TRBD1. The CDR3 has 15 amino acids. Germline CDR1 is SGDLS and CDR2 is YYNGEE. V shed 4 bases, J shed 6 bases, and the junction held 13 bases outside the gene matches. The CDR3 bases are TGTGCCAGCAGCCGGGACAGCTACTATCTCTCCGAGCAGTACTTC. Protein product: CASSRDSYYLSEQYF.

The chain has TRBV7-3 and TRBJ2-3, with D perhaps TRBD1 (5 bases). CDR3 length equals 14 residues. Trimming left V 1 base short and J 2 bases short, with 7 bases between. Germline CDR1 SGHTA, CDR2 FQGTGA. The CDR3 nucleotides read TGTGCCAGCAGCTTAATGGGGCCCACAGATACGCAGTATTTT. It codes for CASSLMGPTDTQYF.

The CDR3 spells CASSWGTSGPTDTQYF. CDR3 DNA sequence: TGCGCCAGCAGCTGGGGGACTAGCGGACCCACAGATACGCAGTATTTT. V usage is TRBV5-1 and J usage is TRBJ2-3; 11 nucleotides line up with TRBD2. Germline V gene sequence: CDR1 SGHRS, CDR2 YFSETQ. The CDR3 length is 16 residues. V lost 3 bases and J lost 2; bases outside the gene matches: 5.

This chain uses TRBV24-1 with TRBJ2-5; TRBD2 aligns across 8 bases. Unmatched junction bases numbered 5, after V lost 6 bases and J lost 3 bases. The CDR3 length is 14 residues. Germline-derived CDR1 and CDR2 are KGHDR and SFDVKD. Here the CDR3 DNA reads TGTGCCACCAGTCCGGGAGGGGGAGAAGAGACCCAGTACTTC. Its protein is CATSPGGGEETQYF.

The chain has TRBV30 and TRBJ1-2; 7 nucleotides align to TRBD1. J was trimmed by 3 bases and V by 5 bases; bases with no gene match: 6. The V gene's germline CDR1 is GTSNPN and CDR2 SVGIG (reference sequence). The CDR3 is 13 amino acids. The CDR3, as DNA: TGTGCCTGGGATCCGGGACAGCACTATGGCTACACCTTC. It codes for CAWDPGQHYGYTF.